This T cell receptor beta chain was obtained from a study of cytomegalovirus exposure and HLA in healthy donors. The PCR employed 60 Vbeta primers together with 13 Jbeta primers. TCRdb's copy holds only in-frame clones and misses some; the assay was immunoSEQ multiplex PCR. The sample consists of approximately 100,000 clones, about two thirds of them appearing once. General study results and limits: Beyond CMV serostatus, there was no information to go on about immune exposure.

To note about this clone: What it binds is not known.

Sequences were obtained from PBMCs. This sequence originates from a female donor in good health and CMV-seronegative.

CDR3 sequence: CASSEQGTASTDTQYF. The DNA of the CDR3 is TGTGCCAGCAGTGAACAGGGGACGGCTAGCACAGATACGCAGTATTTT. The chain uses TRBV2 and TRBJ2-3; tentative D call: TRBD1 (6 bases). Looked up from germline, CDR1 is SNHLY and CDR2 is FYNNEI. V shed 2 bases and J shed 0 bases, with 12 bases lying between them. The CDR3 runs to 16 residues.